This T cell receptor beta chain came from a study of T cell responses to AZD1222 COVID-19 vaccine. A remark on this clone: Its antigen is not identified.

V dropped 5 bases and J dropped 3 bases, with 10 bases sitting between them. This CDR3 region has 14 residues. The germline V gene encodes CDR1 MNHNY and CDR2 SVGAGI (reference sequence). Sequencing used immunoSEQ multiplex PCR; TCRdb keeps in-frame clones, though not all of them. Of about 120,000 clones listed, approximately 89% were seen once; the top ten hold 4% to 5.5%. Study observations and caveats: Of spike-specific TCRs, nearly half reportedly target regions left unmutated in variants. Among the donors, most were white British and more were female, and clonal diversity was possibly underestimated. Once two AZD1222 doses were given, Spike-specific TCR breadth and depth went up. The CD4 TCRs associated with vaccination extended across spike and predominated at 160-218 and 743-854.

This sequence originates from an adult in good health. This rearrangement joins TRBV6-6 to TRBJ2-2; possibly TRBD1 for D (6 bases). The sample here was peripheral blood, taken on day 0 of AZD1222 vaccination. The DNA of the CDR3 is TGTGCCAGCAGTCAGTACAGGGACACCGGGGAGCTGTTTTTT. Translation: CASSQYRDTGELFF.